The next 7 T cell receptor beta chains were all read from a single sample in a study of monozygotic twins with inflammatory bowel disease. Reprocessing the 5' RACE reads, TCRdb reports a single entry for every CDR3 protein and omits DNA. The sample includes a few hundred thousand distinct CDR3 sequences. The sample comprised blood. The receptors were sampled from a human donor with ulcerative colitis or Crohn's disease, or a healthy co-twin of an affected twin (not recorded which).

The gene calls are TRBV29-1 and TRBJ1-4; TCRdb returns TRBD1, unconfirmable since there is no DNA. The germline V gene encodes CDR1 SQVTM and CDR2 ANQGSEA. This CDR3 has 15 residues. CDR3 residues: CSVGSTGGSNEKLFF.

The V call is TRBV7-8, the J call TRBJ1-1. The germline V gene encodes CDR1 SGHVS and CDR2 FQNEAQ. The CDR3 length is 15 residues. CDR3 region: CASSPWGRAGTEAFF.

The chain combines TRBV5-5 with TRBJ2-5; the TRBD1 assignment by TCRdb is unverifiable without DNA. CDR3 length equals 16 residues. Germline loops: CDR1 SGHKS, CDR2 YYEKEE (reference sequence). The CDR3 region is CASSLGPHGQQETQYF.

This chain joins TRBV6-6 and TRBJ1-2; TCRdb calls TRBD1, which cannot be checked without DNA. Per germline, CDR1 MNHNY and CDR2 SVGAGI (reference sequence). The CDR3 runs to 13 residues. The CDR3 here is CASSSDRYYGYTF.

The rearrangement joins TRBV11-2 to TRBJ2-7; absent DNA, TCRdb's TRBD2 call cannot be checked. Germline V gene data show CDR1 as SGHAT and CDR2 as FQNNGV. CDR3 length equals 14 residues. CDR3 region: CASSLDPGTSEQYF.

The chain is built from TRBV5-1 and TRBJ1-4; the D gene TCRdb calls, TRBD1, cannot be checked with no DNA. Germline CDR1 and CDR2: SGHRS and YFSETQ. This CDR3 comprises 15 residues. The CDR3 sequence: CASSTAGTGDEKLFF.

J is TRBJ2-1 and V is TRBV20-1; the TCRdb D gene call, TRBD2, has no DNA to confirm it. Germline values: CDR1 DFQATT, CDR2 SNEGSKA (reference sequence). The CDR3 is made up of 16 amino acids. This CDR3 reads CSAKKSSGVSYNEQFF.